This T cell receptor beta chain was recorded in a study of blood T cell repertoires in COVID-19. Only in-frame clones appear in the TCRdb table, and some are missing; sequencing was by immunoSEQ multiplex PCR. The sample holds about 300,000 clones, 85% to 90% seen once. Donors in Cohort 3 who had recovered were those with two negative PCRs, healthcare professional clearance, or resolution of their symptoms. The germline gives CDR1 SNHLY, CDR2 FYNNEI. V lost 4 bases and J lost 4; bases outside the gene matches: 6. This CDR3 contains 14 residues. The V and J genes are TRBV2 and TRBJ1-2; TRBD1 matches 7 bases. Sample: PBMCs or T cells enriched from blood (not recorded which). This receptor was obtained from a woman between 18 and 29 years old who had recovered from COVID-19. The CDR3 loop reads CASSGGQIPYGYTF. The CDR3 nucleotides are TGTGCCAGCAGTGGGGGACAGATTCCCTATGGCTACACCTTC.